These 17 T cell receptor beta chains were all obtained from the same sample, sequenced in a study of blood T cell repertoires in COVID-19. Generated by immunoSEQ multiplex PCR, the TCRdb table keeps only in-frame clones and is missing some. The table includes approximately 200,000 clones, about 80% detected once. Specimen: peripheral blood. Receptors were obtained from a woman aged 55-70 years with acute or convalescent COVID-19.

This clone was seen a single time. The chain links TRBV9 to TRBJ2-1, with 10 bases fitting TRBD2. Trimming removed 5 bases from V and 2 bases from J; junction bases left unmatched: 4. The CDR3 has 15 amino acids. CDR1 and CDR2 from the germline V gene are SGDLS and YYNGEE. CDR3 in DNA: TGTGCCAGCAGTATAAGCGGGGGGGCCTACAATGAGCAGTTCTTC. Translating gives CASSISGGAYNEQFF.

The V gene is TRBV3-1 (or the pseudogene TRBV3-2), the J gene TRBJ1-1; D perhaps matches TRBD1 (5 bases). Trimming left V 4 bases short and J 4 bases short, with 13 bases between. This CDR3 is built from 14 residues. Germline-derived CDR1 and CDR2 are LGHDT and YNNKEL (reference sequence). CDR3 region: CASSPRAQGTEAFF. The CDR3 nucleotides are TGTGCCAGCAGCCCCAGGGCCCAGGGCACTGAAGCTTTCTTT.

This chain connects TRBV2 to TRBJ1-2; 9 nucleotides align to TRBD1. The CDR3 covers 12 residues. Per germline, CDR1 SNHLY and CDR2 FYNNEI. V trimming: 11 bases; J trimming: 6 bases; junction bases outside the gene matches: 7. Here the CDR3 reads CASRTGVDGYTF. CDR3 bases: TGTGCCTCCCGGACAGGGGTGGATGGCTACACCTTC. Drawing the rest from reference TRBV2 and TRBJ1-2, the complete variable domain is EPEVTQTPSHQVTQMGQEVILRCVPISNHLYFYWYRQILGQKVEFLVSFYNNEISEKSEIFDDQFSVERPDGSNFTLKIRSTKLEDSAMYFCASRTGVDGYTFGSGTRLTVV.

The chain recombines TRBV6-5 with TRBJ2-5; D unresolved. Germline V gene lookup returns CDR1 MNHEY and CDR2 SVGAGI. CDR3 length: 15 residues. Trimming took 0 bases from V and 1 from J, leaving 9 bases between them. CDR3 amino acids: CASSYSPGLQETQYF. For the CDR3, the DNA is TGTGCCAGCAGTTACTCCCCAGGCCTCCAAGAGACCCAGTACTTC.

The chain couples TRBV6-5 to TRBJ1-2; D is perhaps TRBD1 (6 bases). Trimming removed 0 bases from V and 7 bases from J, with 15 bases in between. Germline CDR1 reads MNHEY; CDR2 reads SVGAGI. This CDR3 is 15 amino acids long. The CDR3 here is CASSYSSIGTSGYTF. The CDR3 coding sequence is TGTGCCAGCAGTTACTCGAGTATTGGGACATCTGGCTACACCTTC.

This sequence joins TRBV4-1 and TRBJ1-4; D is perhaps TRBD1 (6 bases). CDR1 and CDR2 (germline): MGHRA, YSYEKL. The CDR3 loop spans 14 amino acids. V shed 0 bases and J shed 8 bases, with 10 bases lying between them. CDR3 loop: CASSQDHRVEKLFF. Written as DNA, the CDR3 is TGCGCCAGCAGCCAAGATCACAGGGTCGAAAAACTGTTTTTT.

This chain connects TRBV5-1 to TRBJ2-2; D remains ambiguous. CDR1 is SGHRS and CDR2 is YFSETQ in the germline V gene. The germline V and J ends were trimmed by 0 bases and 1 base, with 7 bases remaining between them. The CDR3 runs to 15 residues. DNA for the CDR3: TGCGCCAGCAGCTTGGTTTCAGGGAACACCGGGGAGCTGTTTTTT. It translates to CASSLVSGNTGELFF.

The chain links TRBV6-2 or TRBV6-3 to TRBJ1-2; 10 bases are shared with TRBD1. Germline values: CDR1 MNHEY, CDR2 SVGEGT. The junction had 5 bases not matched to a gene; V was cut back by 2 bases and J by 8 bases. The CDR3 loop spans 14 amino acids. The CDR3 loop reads CASSYRDRGRGYTF. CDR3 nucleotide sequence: TGTGCCAGCAGTTACCGGGACAGGGGACGAGGCTACACCTTC.

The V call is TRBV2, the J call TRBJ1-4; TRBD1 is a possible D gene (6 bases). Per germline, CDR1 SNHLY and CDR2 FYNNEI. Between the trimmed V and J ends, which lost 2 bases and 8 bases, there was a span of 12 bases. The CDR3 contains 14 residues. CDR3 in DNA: TGTGCCAGCAGTGAAAAGTCAGGGGCAGAAAAACTGTTTTTT. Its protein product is CASSEKSGAEKLFF.

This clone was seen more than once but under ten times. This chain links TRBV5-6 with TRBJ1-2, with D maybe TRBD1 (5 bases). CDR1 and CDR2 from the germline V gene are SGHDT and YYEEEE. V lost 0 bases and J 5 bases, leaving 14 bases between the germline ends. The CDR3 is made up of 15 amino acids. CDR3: CASSLGGREWYGYTF. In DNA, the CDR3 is TGTGCCAGCAGCTTGGGAGGCAGGGAATGGTATGGCTACACCTTC.

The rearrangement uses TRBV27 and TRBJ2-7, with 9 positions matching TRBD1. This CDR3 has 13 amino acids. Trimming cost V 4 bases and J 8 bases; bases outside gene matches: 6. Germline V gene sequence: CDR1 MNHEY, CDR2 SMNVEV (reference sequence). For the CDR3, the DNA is TGTGCCAGCAGTTCCTGGACAGGGGAGCAGCAGTACTTC. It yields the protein CASSSWTGEQQYF.

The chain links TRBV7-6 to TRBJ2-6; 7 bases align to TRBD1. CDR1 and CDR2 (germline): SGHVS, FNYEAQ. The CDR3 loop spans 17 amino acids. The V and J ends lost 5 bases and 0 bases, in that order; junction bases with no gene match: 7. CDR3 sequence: CASSPEGASSGANVLTF. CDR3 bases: TGTGCCAGCAGCCCCGAGGGGGCCTCCTCTGGGGCCAACGTCCTGACTTTC. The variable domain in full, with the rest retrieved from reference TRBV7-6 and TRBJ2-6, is GAGVSQSPRYKVTKRGQDVALRCDPISGHVSLYWYRQALGQGPEFLTYFNYEAQQDKSGLPNDRFSAERPEGSISTLTIQRTEQRDSAMYRCASSPEGASSGANVLTFGAGSRLTVL.

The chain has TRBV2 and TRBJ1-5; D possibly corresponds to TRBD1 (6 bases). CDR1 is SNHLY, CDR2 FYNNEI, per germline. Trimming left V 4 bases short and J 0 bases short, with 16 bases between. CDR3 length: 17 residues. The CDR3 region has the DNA TGTGCCAGCAGTGGATTAGGGACAATAGATAGCAATCAGCCCCAGCATTTT. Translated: CASSGLGTIDSNQPQHF.

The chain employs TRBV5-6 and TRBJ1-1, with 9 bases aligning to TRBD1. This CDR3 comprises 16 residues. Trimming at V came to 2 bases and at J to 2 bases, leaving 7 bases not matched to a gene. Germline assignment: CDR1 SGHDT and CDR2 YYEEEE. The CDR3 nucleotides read TGTGCCAGCAGCTTTGACAGGGGGGCATCCAACACTGAAGCTTTCTTT. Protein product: CASSFDRGASNTEAFF.

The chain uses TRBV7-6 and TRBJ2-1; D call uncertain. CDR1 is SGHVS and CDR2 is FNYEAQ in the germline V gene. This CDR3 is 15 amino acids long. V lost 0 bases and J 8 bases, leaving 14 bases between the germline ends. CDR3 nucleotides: TGTGCCAGCAGCTTAGCTGGGCTACCCCGCGATGAGCAGTTCTTC. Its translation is CASSLAGLPRDEQFF.

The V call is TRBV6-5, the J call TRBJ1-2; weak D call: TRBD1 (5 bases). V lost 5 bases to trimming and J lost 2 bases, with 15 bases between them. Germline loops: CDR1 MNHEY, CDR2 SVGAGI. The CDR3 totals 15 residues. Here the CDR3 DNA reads TGTGCCAGCAGTAACGGGGGGTTACGGAACTATGGCTACACCTTC. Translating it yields CASSNGGLRNYGYTF.

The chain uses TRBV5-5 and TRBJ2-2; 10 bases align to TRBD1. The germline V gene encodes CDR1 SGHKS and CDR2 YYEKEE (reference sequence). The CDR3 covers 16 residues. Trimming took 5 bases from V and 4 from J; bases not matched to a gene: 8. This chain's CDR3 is CASRLDRGRSTGELFF. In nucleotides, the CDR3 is TGTGCCAGCAGACTAGACAGGGGGCGTAGCACCGGGGAGCTGTTTTTT.